The 12 T cell receptor beta chains presented below share a single source sample, sequenced in a study of Graves' ophthalmopathy and Graves' hyperthyroidism. RNA transcripts provided the template for amplifying TCR beta CDR3 regions. Investigators did first-round RT-PCR with HTBI primers, then second-round multiplex PCR. TCRdb analysed the multiplex PCR reads with MiXCR anew, one entry per CDR3 protein. The sample includes around 170,000 distinct CDR3 sequences, roughly 37% of them seen just once. Sequencing input: peripheral blood. These receptors came from a woman aged 40 to 55 with Graves' ophthalmopathy.

At least ten counts were recorded for this clonotype. V usage is TRBV4-1 and J usage is TRBJ2-2; 10 bases are shared with TRBD1. CDR3 size: 19 residues. Trimming removed 4 bases from V and 3 bases from J; junction bases left unmatched: 14. Germline V gives CDR1 MGHRA, CDR2 YSYEKL. The CDR3 DNA is TGCGCCAGCAGCCGGGCCGGGACAGGGGAAATGATAGACACCGGGGAGCTGTTTTTT. Encoded protein: CASSRAGTGEMIDTGELFF.

This chain joins TRBV6-2 or TRBV6-3 and TRBJ2-7; D is undetermined. This CDR3 contains 14 residues. The V gene lost 0 bases and the J gene lost 5 bases, with 11 bases spanning the gap. Germline assignment: CDR1 MNHEY and CDR2 SVGEGT. The CDR3 nucleotides are TGTGCCAGCAGTTACTCTCCTTCCCTTGACGAGCAGTACTTC. As protein: CASSYSPSLDEQYF.

This clonotype was observed at least ten times. This chain connects TRBV7-9 to TRBJ1-2; perhaps TRBD1 as D (5 bases). Germline V gene sequence: CDR1 SEHNR, CDR2 FQNEAQ (reference sequence). With 1 base removed from V and 4 bases from J, the gap between germline ends came to 7 bases. CDR3 size: 13 residues. The CDR3 is CASSLEQGYGYTF. CDR3 coding DNA: TGTGCCAGCAGCTTAGAGCAGGGCTATGGCTACACCTTC.

This clonotype has at least ten counts. The chain links TRBV2 to TRBJ1-2; D possibly corresponds to TRBD1 (5 bases). From germline, CDR1 is SNHLY and CDR2 FYNNEI. The V gene lost 3 bases and the J gene lost 4 bases, with 15 bases spanning the gap. CDR3 length: 15 amino acids. The CDR3 protein is CASSDSLWGPYGYTF. CDR3 sequence (DNA): TGTGCCAGCAGTGACAGTTTATGGGGCCCCTATGGCTACACCTTC.

This clonotype was seen many times. The CDR3 spells CASSLGTTGGYEQYF. The CDR3 bases are TGTGCCAGCAGCTTAGGGACGACAGGCGGCTACGAGCAGTACTTC. The chain employs TRBV7-8 and TRBJ2-7; perhaps TRBD1 as D (6 bases). The CDR3 length is 15 residues. V lost 1 base, J lost 3 bases, and 13 bases lay in between. The germline V gene encodes CDR1 SGHVS and CDR2 FQNEAQ. Filled out from reference TRBV7-8 and TRBJ2-7, the complete variable domain reads GAGVSQSPRYKVAKRGQDVALRCDPISGHVSLFWYQQALGQGPEFLTYFQNEAQLDKSGLPSDRFFAERPEGSVSTLKIQRTQQEDSAVYLCASSLGTTGGYEQYFGPGTRLTVT.

This clonotype was seen ten or more times. The CDR3 DNA reads as TGCGCCAGCAGCCAAGTTTTCAACCTAGCGGGGGAGACCCAGTACTTC. Translation: CASSQVFNLAGETQYF. The chain carries TRBV4-1 and TRBJ2-5; 9 bases agree with TRBD2. The CDR3 loop spans 16 amino acids. Unmatched junction bases numbered 8, after V lost 1 base and J lost 5 bases. Germline values: CDR1 MGHRA, CDR2 YSYEKL.

This clonotype was detected many times. V gene TRBV30 combines with J gene TRBJ1-1, with D possibly being TRBD1 (6 bases). Per the germline V gene, CDR1 is GTSNPN and CDR2 is SVGIG (reference sequence). This CDR3 spans 13 amino acids. With 4 bases removed from V and 0 bases from J, the gap between germline ends came to 9 bases. Written as DNA, the CDR3 is TGTGCCTGGAAGGGACAAATGAACACTGAAGCTTTCTTT. Protein product: CAWKGQMNTEAFF.

This clonotype was counted at least ten times. The CDR3, as DNA: TGTGCCTGGATCGGATCAGCTGAAGCTTTCTTT. Protein sequence: CAWIGSAEAFF. The chain is built from TRBV30 and TRBJ1-1, with unresolved D. Trimming left V 4 bases short and J 6 bases short, with 9 bases between. The CDR3 is 11 residues long. Germline V gives CDR1 GTSNPN, CDR2 SVGIG (reference sequence).

The rearrangement joins TRBV6-1 to TRBJ2-3; unclear D gene. The germline V and J ends were trimmed by 0 bases and 2 bases, with 9 bases remaining between them. Germline V gene sequence: CDR1 MNHNS, CDR2 SASEGT. The CDR3 has 15 amino acids. The CDR3 protein is CASSEAAGLTDTQYF. CDR3 sequence (DNA): TGTGCCAGCAGTGAAGCGGCAGGCCTCACAGATACGCAGTATTTT.

This clonotype was counted ten times or more. This chain links TRBV4-1 with TRBJ2-5; D not resolved. The length of the CDR3 is 16 residues. CDR1 is MGHRA and CDR2 is YSYEKL in the germline V gene. Trimming pared 2 bases from V and 1 base from J, leaving 14 bases between. CDR3 DNA: TGCGCCAGCAGCCAATCTTCAGGAGAGTTCCAAGAGACCCAGTACTTC. This translates into CASSQSSGEFQETQYF.

This chain uses TRBV6-1 with TRBJ1-2; no reliable D call. The CDR3 loop spans 13 amino acids. The germline gives CDR1 MNHNS, CDR2 SASEGT. Trimming removed 7 bases from V and 5 bases from J, with 14 bases in between. The CDR3 reads CASIPDIWYGYTF. The CDR3 DNA reads as TGTGCCAGCATTCCCGACATCTGGTATGGCTACACCTTC.

This chain connects TRBV12-3 or TRBV12-4 to TRBJ2-5; D might be TRBD2 (6 bases). This CDR3 has 11 amino acids. The V and J ends lost 8 bases and 9 bases respectively, with 13 bases between them. The DNA for the CDR3 is TGTGCCAGCGGGACTCCCCGAGCCCAGTACTTC. It translates to CASGTPRAQYF.